The 5 T cell receptor beta chains given below trace back to one sample, sequenced in a study of cytomegalovirus exposure and HLA in healthy donors. Researchers ran the PCR with 60 Vbeta and 13 Jbeta primers. The method was immunoSEQ multiplex PCR; TCRdb's version includes in-frame clones alone and lacks a portion of them. The data show under 250,000 clones, over 80% seen once. The material sequenced was PBMCs. The receptors were gathered from a boy younger than 10 in good health and CMV-seronegative.

The gene calls are TRBV7-9 and TRBJ2-2; TRBD1 matches 8 bases. Per the germline V gene, CDR1 is SEHNR and CDR2 is FQNEAQ (reference sequence). V lost 6 bases to trimming and J lost 1 base; unmatched junction nucleotides: 4. This CDR3 spans 15 amino acids. The CDR3 spells CASRAGTGNTGELFF. The CDR3 nucleotides are TGTGCCAGCAGGGCCGGGACAGGGAACACCGGGGAGCTGTTTTTT.

The chain couples TRBV2 to TRBJ1-1; possibly TRBD1 for D (6 bases). The CDR3 has 16 residues. The germline V gene has CDR1 SNHLY and CDR2 FYNNEI. V was trimmed by 6 bases and J by 6 bases, leaving 23 bases between them. CDR3: CASRTTPYREFAEAFF. As DNA, the CDR3 is TGTGCCAGCAGGACAACTCCTTACAGGGAATTCGCTGAAGCTTTCTTT.

J is TRBJ2-7 and V is TRBV6-5; TRBD1 might be the D (5 bases). The CDR3 length is 14 residues. CDR1 and CDR2 (germline): MNHEY, SVGAGI. Trimming removed 5 bases at V and 2 bases at J, with 13 bases between. The CDR3 sequence is CASSSSRGAYEQYF. CDR3 DNA: TGTGCCAGCAGTAGCTCAAGGGGCGCCTACGAGCAGTACTTC.

The chain employs TRBV5-6 and TRBJ2-2; no definite D call. Trimming left V 3 bases short and J 1 base short, with 7 bases between. The CDR3 is 14 amino acids. The germline V gene has CDR1 SGHDT and CDR2 YYEEEE. CDR3 DNA sequence: TGTGCCAGCAGCTCCTATAAGAACACCGGGGAGCTGTTTTTT. It specifies CASSSYKNTGELFF. The full variable domain, with the rest looked up from reference TRBV5-6 and TRBJ2-2, is DAGVTQSPTHLIKTRGQQVTLRCSPKSGHDTVSWYQQALGQGPQFIFQYYEEEERQRGNFPDRFSGHQFPNYSSELNVNALLLGDSALYLCASSSYKNTGELFFGEGSRLTVL.

In this sample, this clone turned up once. The CDR3 sequence: CASSPRDRSYEQYF. In DNA form, the CDR3 reads TGTGCCAGCAGCCCCCGGGACAGGAGCTACGAGCAGTACTTC. This sequence joins TRBV5-6 and TRBJ2-7; 8 bases align to TRBD1. CDR1 SGHDT and CDR2 YYEEEE come from the germline V gene. The ends lost 4 bases at V and 3 bases at J; junction bases unmatched: 6. The CDR3 loop spans 14 amino acids.